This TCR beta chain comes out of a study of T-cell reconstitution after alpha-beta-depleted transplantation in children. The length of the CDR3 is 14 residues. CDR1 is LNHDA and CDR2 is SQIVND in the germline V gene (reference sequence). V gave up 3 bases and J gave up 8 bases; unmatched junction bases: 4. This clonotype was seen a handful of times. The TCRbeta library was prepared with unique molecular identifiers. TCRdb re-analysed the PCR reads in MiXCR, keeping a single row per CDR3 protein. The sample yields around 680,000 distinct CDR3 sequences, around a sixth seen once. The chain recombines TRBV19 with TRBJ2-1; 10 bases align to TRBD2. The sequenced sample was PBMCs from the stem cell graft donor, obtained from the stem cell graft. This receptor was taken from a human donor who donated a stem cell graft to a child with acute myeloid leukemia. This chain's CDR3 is CASSMGLAHYEQFF. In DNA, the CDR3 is TGTGCCAGTAGTATGGGACTAGCGCACTATGAGCAGTTCTTC.